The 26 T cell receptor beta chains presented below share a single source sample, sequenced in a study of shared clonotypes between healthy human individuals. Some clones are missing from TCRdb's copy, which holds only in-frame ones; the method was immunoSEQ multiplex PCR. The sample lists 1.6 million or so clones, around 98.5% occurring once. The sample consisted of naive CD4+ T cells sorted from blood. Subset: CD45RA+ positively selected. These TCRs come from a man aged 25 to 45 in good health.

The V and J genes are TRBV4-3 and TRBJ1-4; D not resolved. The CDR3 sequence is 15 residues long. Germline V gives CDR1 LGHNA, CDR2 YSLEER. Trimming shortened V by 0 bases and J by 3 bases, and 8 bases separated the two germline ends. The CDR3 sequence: CASSQEGSPNEKLFF. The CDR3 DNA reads TGCGCCAGCAGCCAAGAGGGCAGTCCTAATGAAAAACTGTTTTTT.

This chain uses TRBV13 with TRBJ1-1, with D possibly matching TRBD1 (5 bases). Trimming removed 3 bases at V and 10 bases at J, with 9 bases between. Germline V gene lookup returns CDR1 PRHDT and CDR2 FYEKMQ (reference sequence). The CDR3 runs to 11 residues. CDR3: CASSFQGRAFF. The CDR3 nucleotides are TGTGCCAGCAGCTTTCAGGGAAGAGCTTTCTTT.

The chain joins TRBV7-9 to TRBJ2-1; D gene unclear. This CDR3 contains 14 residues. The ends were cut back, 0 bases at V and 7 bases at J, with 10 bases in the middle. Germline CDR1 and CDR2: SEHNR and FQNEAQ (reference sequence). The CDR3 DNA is TGTGCCAGCAGCTTAGCGCACATGGGGAATGAGCAGTTCTTC. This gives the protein CASSLAHMGNEQFF.

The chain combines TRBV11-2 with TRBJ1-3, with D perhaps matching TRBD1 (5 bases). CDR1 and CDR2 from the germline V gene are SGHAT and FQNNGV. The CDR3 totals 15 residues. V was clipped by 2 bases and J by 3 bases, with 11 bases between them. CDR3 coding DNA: TGTGCCAGCAGCTTACAGGGAGTTAGTGGAAACACCATATATTTT. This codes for CASSLQGVSGNTIYF.

The CDR3 nucleotides read TGTGCCAGCAGCTTACTCCGACAGGCGGACACTGAAGCTTTCTTT. Protein: CASSLLRQADTEAFF. J is TRBJ1-1 and V is TRBV7-9; a weak D match, TRBD1 (6 bases). V lost 2 bases, J lost 3 bases, and 13 bases lay in between. CDR3 length: 15 amino acids. From germline, CDR1 is SEHNR and CDR2 FQNEAQ (reference sequence). The full variable domain, with the rest looked up from reference TRBV7-9 and TRBJ1-1, is DTGVSQNPRHKITKRGQNVTFRCDPISEHNRLYWYRQTLGQGPEFLTYFQNEAQLEKSRLLSDRFSAERPKGSFSTLEIQRTEQGDSAMYLCASSLLRQADTEAFFGQGTRLTVV.

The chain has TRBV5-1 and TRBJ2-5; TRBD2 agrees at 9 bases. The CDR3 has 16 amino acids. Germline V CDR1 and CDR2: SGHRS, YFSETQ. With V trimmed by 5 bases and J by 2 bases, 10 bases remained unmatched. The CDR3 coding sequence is TGCGCCAGCAGGGTTAGTAGCGGGAGCGGTCAAGAGACCCAGTACTTC. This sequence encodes CASRVSSGSGQETQYF.

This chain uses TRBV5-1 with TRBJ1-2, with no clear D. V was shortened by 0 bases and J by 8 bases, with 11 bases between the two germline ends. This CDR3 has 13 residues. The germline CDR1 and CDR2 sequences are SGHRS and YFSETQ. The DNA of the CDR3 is TGCGCCAGCAGCTTGGAAGGGCAGAGGGGCTACACCTTC. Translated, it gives CASSLEGQRGYTF.

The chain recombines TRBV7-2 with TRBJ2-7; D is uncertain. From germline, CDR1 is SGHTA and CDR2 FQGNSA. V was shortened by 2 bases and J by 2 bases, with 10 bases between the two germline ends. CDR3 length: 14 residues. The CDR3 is CASSLSTATYEQYF. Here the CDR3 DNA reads TGTGCCAGCAGCTTATCTACGGCAACCTACGAGCAGTACTTC.

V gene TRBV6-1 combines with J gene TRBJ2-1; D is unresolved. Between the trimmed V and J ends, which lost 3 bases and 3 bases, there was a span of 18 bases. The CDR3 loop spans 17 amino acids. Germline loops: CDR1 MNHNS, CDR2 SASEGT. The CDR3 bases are TGTGCCAGCAGTGATCTGTTCAACCAGCCTATCTACAATGAGCAGTTCTTC. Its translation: CASSDLFNQPIYNEQFF.

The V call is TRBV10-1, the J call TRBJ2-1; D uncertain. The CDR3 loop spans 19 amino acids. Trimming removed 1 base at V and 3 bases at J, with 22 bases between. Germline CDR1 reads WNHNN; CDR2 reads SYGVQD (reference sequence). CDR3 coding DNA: TGCGCCAGCAGTGAGTTCTCTTGGGTTACGGCAGCCGACTACAATGAGCAGTTCTTC. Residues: CASSEFSWVTAADYNEQFF.

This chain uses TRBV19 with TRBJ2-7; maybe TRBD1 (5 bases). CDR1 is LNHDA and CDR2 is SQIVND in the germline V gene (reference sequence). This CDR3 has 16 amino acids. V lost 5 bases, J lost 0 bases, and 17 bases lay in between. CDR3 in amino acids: CASSSSTGFSSYEQYF. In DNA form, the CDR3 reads TGTGCCAGTAGTTCGAGTACAGGTTTCTCCTCCTACGAGCAGTACTTC.

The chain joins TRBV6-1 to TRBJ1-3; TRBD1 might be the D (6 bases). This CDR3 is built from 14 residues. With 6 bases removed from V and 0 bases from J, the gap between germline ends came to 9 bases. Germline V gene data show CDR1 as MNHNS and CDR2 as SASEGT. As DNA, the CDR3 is TGTGCCAGCAGCAGGACAGCCTCTGGAAACACCATATATTTT. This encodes CASSRTASGNTIYF.

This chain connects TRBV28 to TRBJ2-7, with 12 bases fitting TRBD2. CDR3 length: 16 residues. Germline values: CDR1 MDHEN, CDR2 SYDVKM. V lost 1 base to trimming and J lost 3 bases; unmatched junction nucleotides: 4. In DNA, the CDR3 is TGTGCCAGCAGTTTATTGATGGGACTAGCGGGCTACGAGCAGTACTTC. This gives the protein CASSLLMGLAGYEQYF.

CDR3 DNA: TGTGCCAGCTCTTCGAACCCGGGACAGGGGTTTATGAACACTGAAGCTTTCTTT. Its translation is CASSSNPGQGFMNTEAFF. The genes are TRBV18 and TRBJ1-1; 10 bases are shared with TRBD1. With 6 bases clipped from V and 0 bases from J, the junction kept 13 bases outside the gene matches. Germline V gene sequence: CDR1 KGHSH, CDR2 LQKENI. The CDR3 contains 18 residues. Full variable domain (remainder filled in from reference TRBV18 and TRBJ1-1): NAGVMQNPRHLVRRRGQEARLRCSPMKGHSHVYWYRQLPEEGLKFMVYLQKENIIDESGMPKERFSAEFPKEGPSILRIQQVVRGDSAAYFCASSSNPGQGFMNTEAFFGQGTRLTVV.

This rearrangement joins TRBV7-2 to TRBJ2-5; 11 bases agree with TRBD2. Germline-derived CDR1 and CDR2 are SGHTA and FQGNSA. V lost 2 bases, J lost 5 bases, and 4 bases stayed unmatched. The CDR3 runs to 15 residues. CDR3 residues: CASSLTSGSVETQYF. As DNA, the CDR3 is TGTGCCAGCAGCTTAACTAGCGGGAGTGTGGAGACCCAGTACTTC.

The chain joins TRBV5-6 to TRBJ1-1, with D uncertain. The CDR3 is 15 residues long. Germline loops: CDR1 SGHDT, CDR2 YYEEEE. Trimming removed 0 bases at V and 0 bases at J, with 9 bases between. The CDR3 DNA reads TGTGCCAGCAGCTTGGAACCGACATTGAACACTGAAGCTTTCTTT. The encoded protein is CASSLEPTLNTEAFF.

The CDR3 DNA is TGTGCCAGCGTAGATACCTTCTACGAGCAGTACTTC. The encoded protein is CASVDTFYEQYF. J is TRBJ2-7 and V is TRBV25-1; no firm D call. This CDR3 contains 12 residues. V was pared by 8 bases and J by 3 bases, with 11 bases between. The germline V gene has CDR1 MGHDK and CDR2 SYGVNS.

The CDR3 DNA reads TGTGCCAGCAGCCCAACTAGCTCCTACGAGCAGTACTTC. Protein sequence: CASSPTSSYEQYF. This chain uses TRBV14 with TRBJ2-7; weak D call: TRBD2 (5 bases). The CDR3 totals 13 residues. Germline V lookup: CDR1 SGHDN, CDR2 FVKESK. Trimming shortened V by 4 bases and J by 0 bases, and 7 bases separated the two germline ends.

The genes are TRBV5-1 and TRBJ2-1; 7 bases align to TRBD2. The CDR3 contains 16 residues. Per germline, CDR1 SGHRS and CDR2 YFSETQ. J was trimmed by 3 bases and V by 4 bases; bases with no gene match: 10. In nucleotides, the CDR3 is TGCGCCAGCAGCCCGGGGTGGTCTAGCGGCTACAATGAGCAGTTCTTC. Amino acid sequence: CASSPGWSSGYNEQFF.

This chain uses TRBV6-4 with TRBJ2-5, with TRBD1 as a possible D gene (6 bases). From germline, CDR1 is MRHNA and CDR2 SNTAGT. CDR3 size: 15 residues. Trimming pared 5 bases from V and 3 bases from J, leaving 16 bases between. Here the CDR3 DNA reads TGTGCCAGCAGTCAACATCCCGGGACAAAAGAGACCCAGTACTTC. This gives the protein CASSQHPGTKETQYF.

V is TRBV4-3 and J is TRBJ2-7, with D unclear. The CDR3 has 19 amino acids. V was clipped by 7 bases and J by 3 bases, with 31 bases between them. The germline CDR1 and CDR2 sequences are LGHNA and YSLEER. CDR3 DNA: TGCGCCAGCATTTCTATCCTTGGGCGGTGCGCCGCTTCGTTCTACGAGCAGTACTTC. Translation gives CASISILGRCAASFYEQYF.

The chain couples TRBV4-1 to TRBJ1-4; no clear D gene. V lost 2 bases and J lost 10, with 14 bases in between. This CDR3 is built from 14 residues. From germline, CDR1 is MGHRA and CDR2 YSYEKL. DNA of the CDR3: TGCGCCAGCAGCCAATGGACTGGAGAGGGAAAACTGTTTTTT. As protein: CASSQWTGEGKLFF.

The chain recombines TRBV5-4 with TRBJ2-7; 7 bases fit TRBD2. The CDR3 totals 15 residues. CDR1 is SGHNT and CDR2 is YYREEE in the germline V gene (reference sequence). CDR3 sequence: CATQRGLAVSYEQYF. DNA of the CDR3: TGTGCTACCCAAAGAGGGCTAGCGGTTTCCTACGAGCAGTACTTC.

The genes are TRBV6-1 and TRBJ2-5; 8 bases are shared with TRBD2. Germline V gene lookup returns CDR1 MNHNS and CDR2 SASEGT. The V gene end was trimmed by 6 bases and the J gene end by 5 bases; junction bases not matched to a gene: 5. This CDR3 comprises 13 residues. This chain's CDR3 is CASSTGGLETQYF. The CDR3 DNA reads TGTGCCAGCAGCACGGGGGGGTTGGAGACCCAGTACTTC.

CDR3 coding DNA: TGTGCCAGCAGCGGGACTAGCGGGAGAGGCGATGAGCAGTTCTTC. As protein: CASSGTSGRGDEQFF. This rearrangement joins TRBV5-5 to TRBJ2-1; TRBD2 matches at 14 bases. The CDR3 length is 15 residues. Trimming cost V 4 bases and J 8 bases; bases outside gene matches: 5. Germline-derived CDR1 and CDR2 are SGHKS and YYEKEE (reference sequence).

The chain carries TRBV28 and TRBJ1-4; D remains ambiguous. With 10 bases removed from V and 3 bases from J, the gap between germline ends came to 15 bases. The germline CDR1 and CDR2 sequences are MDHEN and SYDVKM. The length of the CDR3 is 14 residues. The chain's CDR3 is CATSEGSANEKLFF. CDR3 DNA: TGTGCCACATCCGAGGGATCAGCTAATGAAAAACTGTTTTTT.